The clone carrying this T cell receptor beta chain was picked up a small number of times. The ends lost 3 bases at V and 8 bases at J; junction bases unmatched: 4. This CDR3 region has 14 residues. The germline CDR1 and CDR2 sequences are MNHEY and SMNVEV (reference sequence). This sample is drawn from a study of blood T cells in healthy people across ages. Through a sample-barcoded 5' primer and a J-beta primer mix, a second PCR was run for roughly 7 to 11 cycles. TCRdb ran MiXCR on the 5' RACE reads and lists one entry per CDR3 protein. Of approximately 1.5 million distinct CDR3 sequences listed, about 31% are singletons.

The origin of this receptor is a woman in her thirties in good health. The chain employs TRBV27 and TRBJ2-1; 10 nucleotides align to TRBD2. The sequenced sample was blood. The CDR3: CASSFSGGIDEQFF. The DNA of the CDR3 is TGTGCCAGCAGTTTTAGCGGGGGGATCGATGAGCAGTTCTTC.